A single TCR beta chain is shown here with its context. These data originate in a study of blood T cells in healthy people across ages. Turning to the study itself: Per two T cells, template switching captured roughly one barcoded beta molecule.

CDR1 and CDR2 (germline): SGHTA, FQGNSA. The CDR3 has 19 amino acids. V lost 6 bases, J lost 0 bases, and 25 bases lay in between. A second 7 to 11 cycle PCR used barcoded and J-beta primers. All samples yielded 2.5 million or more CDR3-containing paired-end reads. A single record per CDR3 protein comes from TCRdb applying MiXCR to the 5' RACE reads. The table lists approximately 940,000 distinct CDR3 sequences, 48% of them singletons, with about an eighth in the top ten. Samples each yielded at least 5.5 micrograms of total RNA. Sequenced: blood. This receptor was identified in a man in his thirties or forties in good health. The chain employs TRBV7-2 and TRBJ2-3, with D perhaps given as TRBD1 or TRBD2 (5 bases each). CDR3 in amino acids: CASSRRLGRSQPSTDTQYF. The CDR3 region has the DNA TGTGCCAGCAGTCGTAGACTGGGACGGAGTCAGCCTAGCACAGATACGCAGTATTTT.